The 19 T cell receptor beta chains in this list originate from one sample, sequenced in a study of blood T cells in healthy people across ages. A second about 6 to 12 cycle PCR used barcoded and J-beta primers. TCRdb reprocessed the 5' RACE reads via MiXCR and lists one record per CDR3 protein. The sample yields about 1.8 million distinct CDR3 sequences, around half seen once. Sequenced sample: blood. The receptors originated from a woman in her thirties or forties in good health.

The rearrangement uses TRBV5-1 and TRBJ1-1, with D perhaps matching TRBD1 (5 bases). Germline-derived CDR1 and CDR2 are SGHRS and YFSETQ. V was clipped by 4 bases and J by 4 bases, with 11 bases between them. The CDR3 is 13 amino acids. CDR3 region: CASSLYTGTEAFF. For the CDR3, the DNA is TGCGCCAGCAGCCTTTATACAGGCACTGAAGCTTTCTTT.

The chain employs TRBV7-9 and TRBJ1-2, with D perhaps TRBD1 (5 bases). CDR1 and CDR2 from the germline V gene are SEHNR and FQNEAQ (reference sequence). V lost 0 bases and J 4 bases, leaving 12 bases between the germline ends. The CDR3 length is 15 residues. This chain's CDR3 is CASSLAQARVYGYTF. CDR3 bases: TGTGCCAGCAGCTTAGCACAGGCCCGAGTCTATGGCTACACCTTC.

V is TRBV29-1 and J is TRBJ2-1; tentatively, D is TRBD2 (6 bases). The better agreement between TRBJ2-7 and the DNA end casts doubt on the J call. The CDR3 length is 15 residues. In germline, CDR1 is SQVTM, CDR2 ANQGSEA. CDR3 region: CSIRVGGSSYNEQYF. In nucleotides, the CDR3 is TGCAGCATAAGAGTTGGGGGGAGCTCCTACAATGAGCAGTACTTC.

This clonotype was found many times. V and J are TRBV29-1 and TRBJ2-1; D call uncertain. Germline loops: CDR1 SQVTM, CDR2 ANQGSEA. The germline V and J ends were trimmed by 0 bases and 10 bases, with 13 bases remaining between them. The CDR3 has 13 residues. CDR3 DNA: TGCAGCGTTGAAGATCCGTCAGTGTGGGAGCAGTTCTTC. Residues: CSVEDPSVWEQFF.

V gene TRBV7-8 combines with J gene TRBJ2-7; D is perhaps TRBD1 (5 bases). The DNA end lines up better with TRBJ2-5; the J call may be wrong. Germline loops: CDR1 SGHVS, CDR2 FQNEAQ. CDR3 length: 16 residues. The CDR3 spells CASSGARLRDGETQYF. Here the CDR3 DNA reads TGTGCCAGCAGCGGCGCGCGCCTCAGGGATGGGGAGACCCAGTACTTC.

This rearrangement joins TRBV7-9 to TRBJ1-6; 7 bases line up with TRBD1. Germline V gene data show CDR1 as SEHNR and CDR2 as FQNEAQ (reference sequence). The CDR3 runs to 16 residues. Trimming took 5 bases from V and 8 from J; bases not matched to a gene: 12. The CDR3 sequence is CASSQQGQVGHSPLHF. As DNA, the CDR3 is TGTGCCAGCAGCCAACAGGGGCAAGTTGGCCATTCACCCCTCCACTTT.

In this sample, this clonotype turned up a few times. This rearrangement joins TRBV7-2 to TRBJ2-5; 11 bases match TRBD2. Germline values: CDR1 SGHTA, CDR2 FQGNSA. The CDR3 consists of 18 residues. V lost 4 bases to trimming and J lost 0 bases; unmatched junction nucleotides: 10. This chain's CDR3 is CASSSYTRTSGYQETQYF. CDR3 in DNA: TGTGCCAGCAGCTCCTATACCCGGACTAGCGGGTACCAAGAGACCCAGTACTTC.

The chain links TRBV18 to TRBJ2-3, with 10 bases lining up with TRBD1. There are 21 residues in the CDR3. Trimming at V came to 2 bases and at J to 3 bases, leaving 20 bases not matched to a gene. CDR1 KGHSH and CDR2 LQKENI come from the germline V gene. The CDR3 nucleotides are TGTGCCAGCTCACCAAAATCGGGACAGGGGCCTCCGGGACTTATGACAGATACGCAGTATTTT. As protein: CASSPKSGQGPPGLMTDTQYF.

CDR3 protein: CSAESGGSRTDTQYF. The CDR3 DNA reads as TGCAGTGCAGAGAGCGGGGGCTCAAGAACAGATACGCAGTATTTT. The V and J genes are TRBV20-1 and TRBJ2-3, with 8 bases lining up with TRBD2. Germline values: CDR1 DFQATT, CDR2 SNEGSKA (reference sequence). The CDR3 is made up of 15 amino acids. V lost 6 bases and J lost 3; bases outside the gene matches: 11.

The table lists this clonotype with many counts. The chain has TRBV7-2 and TRBJ2-5; D is possibly TRBD1 (5 bases). The CDR3 consists of 12 residues. Trimming cost V 2 bases and J 4 bases, with 5 bases left between them. CDR1 is SGHTA and CDR2 is FQGNSA in the germline V gene. DNA for the CDR3: TGTGCCAGCAGCTTAAGGGGAGAGACCCAGTACTTC. It specifies CASSLRGETQYF.

The chain joins TRBV24-1 to TRBJ2-6, with D maybe TRBD1 (6 bases). From germline, CDR1 is KGHDR and CDR2 SFDVKD. This CDR3 comprises 20 residues. Trimming took 2 bases from V and 0 from J, leaving 19 bases between them. The CDR3 loop reads CATSDSLKPDRSSGANVLTF. CDR3 in DNA: TGTGCCACCAGTGATTCCCTGAAGCCGGACAGAAGCTCTGGGGCCAACGTCCTGACTTTC.

The chain is built from TRBV4-3 and TRBJ2-1; 7 bases align to TRBD2. The germline V gene has CDR1 LGHNA and CDR2 YSLEER. This CDR3 contains 18 residues. V shed 0 bases and J 0 bases; nucleotides not matched to a gene: 8. CDR3 loop: CASSQDLQGGGSYNEQFF. CDR3 coding DNA: TGCGCCAGCAGCCAAGATCTCCAGGGCGGGGGCTCCTACAATGAGCAGTTCTTC.

The V gene is TRBV29-1, the J gene TRBJ2-5; no firm D call. The length of the CDR3 is 10 residues. Deletions cut 1 base from V and 5 bases from J, with 2 bases between. Germline V gene data show CDR1 as SQVTM and CDR2 as ANQGSEA. CDR3 nucleotides: TGCAGCGTTGAAGCGGAGACCCAGTACTTC. Translating gives CSVEAETQYF.

This chain uses TRBV5-1 with TRBJ2-3; tentative D call: TRBD2 (6 bases). The germline CDR1 and CDR2 sequences are SGHRS and YFSETQ. The CDR3 covers 17 residues. Trimming removed 0 bases from V and 0 bases from J, with 14 bases in between. The CDR3 DNA sequence: TGCGCCAGCAGCTTGGATCCCTCAGGGACTAGCACAGATACGCAGTATTTT. It encodes CASSLDPSGTSTDTQYF.

The chain combines TRBV12-3 or TRBV12-4 with TRBJ2-3; D is uncertain. Trimming removed 2 bases at V and 0 bases at J, with 12 bases between. The CDR3 sequence is 16 residues long. This chain's CDR3 is CASSLKISSSTDTQYF. In DNA form, the CDR3 reads TGTGCCAGCAGTTTAAAGATAAGTTCTAGCACAGATACGCAGTATTTT.

This clonotype was seen only a few times. This sequence joins TRBV5-1 and TRBJ1-6; tentatively, D is TRBD1 (5 bases). CDR3 length: 16 amino acids. Trimming took 0 bases from V and 4 from J, leaving 11 bases between them. Germline lookup yields CDR1 SGHRS and CDR2 YFSETQ. CDR3 sequence: CASSLGFAGYNSPLHF. The CDR3 coding sequence is TGCGCCAGCAGCTTGGGATTTGCAGGGTATAATTCACCCCTCCACTTT. The full variable domain, with the rest looked up from reference TRBV5-1 and TRBJ1-6, is KAGVTQTPRYLIKTRGQQVTLSCSPISGHRSVSWYQQTPGQGLQFLFEYFSETQRNKGNFPGRFSGRQFSNSRSEMNVSTLELGDSALYLCASSLGFAGYNSPLHFGNGTRLTVT.

The V and J genes are TRBV5-1 and TRBJ2-3, with 7 nucleotides matching TRBD2. Trimming at V came to 2 bases and at J to 1 base, leaving 4 bases not matched to a gene. From germline, CDR1 is SGHRS and CDR2 YFSETQ. The CDR3 is made up of 15 amino acids. The chain's CDR3 is CASSFRGVRTDTQYF. In nucleotides, the CDR3 is TGCGCCAGCAGCTTTCGGGGGGTCCGCACAGATACGCAGTATTTT. The full variable domain, rest sourced from reference TRBV5-1 and TRBJ2-3, is KAGVTQTPRYLIKTRGQQVTLSCSPISGHRSVSWYQQTPGQGLQFLFEYFSETQRNKGNFPGRFSGRQFSNSRSEMNVSTLELGDSALYLCASSFRGVRTDTQYFGPGTRLTVL.

The chain joins TRBV20-1 to TRBJ2-3; 7 bases are shared with TRBD1. V shed 6 bases, J shed 0 bases, and the junction held 9 bases outside the gene matches. This CDR3 contains 15 residues. From germline, CDR1 is DFQATT and CDR2 SNEGSKA (reference sequence). The CDR3 here is CSAENRGSSTDTQYF. CDR3 nucleotides: TGCAGTGCGGAAAACAGGGGATCTAGCACAGATACGCAGTATTTT.

V gene TRBV28 combines with J gene TRBJ1-4; D perhaps matches TRBD1 (5 bases). Trimming stripped 5 bases from V and 4 bases from J, with 14 bases between. Germline V gene sequence: CDR1 MDHEN, CDR2 SYDVKM. The CDR3 spans 15 residues. CDR3 amino acids: CASSAGTAHNEKLFF. The CDR3 DNA follows: TGTGCCAGCAGTGCCGGGACGGCTCATAATGAAAAACTGTTTTTT.